The 23 T cell receptor beta chains given below trace back to one sample, sequenced in a study of cytomegalovirus exposure and HLA in healthy donors (dated by TCRdb to the late 2010s). Library construction relied on the immunoSEQ multiplex PCR assay. For the multiplex PCR, a mixture combining 60 forward primers for TCR Vbeta segments and 13 reverse primers for TCR Jbeta segments was used. In its TCRdb copy, this immuneACCESS table keeps in-frame sequences only and misses some clones. Where compared with another copy, unresolved V genes explain less than half of these, and the others have no known cause. A total of roughly 140,000 clones appear in this sample, 75% to 85% of them only once. Just under 6.5% of the sample comes from the top ten. Sequenced material: PBMCs. These TCRs come from a man aged 50-60 years in good health and CMV-seropositive.

The rearrangement links TRBV5-1 to TRBJ2-3; 9 bases align to TRBD2. J gave up 3 bases and V 5 bases, and 7 bases lay outside the gene matches. Germline V gives CDR1 SGHRS, CDR2 YFSETQ. The CDR3 extends over 15 amino acids. This chain's CDR3 is CASRPGTSLTDTQYF. The DNA for the CDR3 is TGCGCCAGCAGACCCGGGACTAGCCTGACAGATACGCAGTATTTT.

CDR3 nucleotides: TGTGCCAGTAGTATAGGGACACTCCCCGATACGCAGTATTTT. It yields the protein CASSIGTLPDTQYF. The V gene is TRBV19, the J gene TRBJ2-3; possibly TRBD1 for D (5 bases). From germline, CDR1 is LNHDA and CDR2 SQIVND (reference sequence). The V gene lost 1 base and the J gene lost 6 bases, with 11 bases spanning the gap. The CDR3 extends over 14 amino acids.

The chain has TRBV6-6 and TRBJ2-5, with TRBD1 matching 7 bases. V lost 11 bases, J lost 11 bases, and 20 bases stayed unmatched. Germline CDR1 is MNHNY and CDR2 is SVGAGI (reference sequence). CDR3 length: 14 amino acids. The CDR3 reads CASKVRDSRLGQYF. DNA for the CDR3: TGTGCCTCCAAGGTCCGGGACAGTCGCCTGGGGCAGTACTTC.

The chain joins TRBV19 to TRBJ2-1; TRBD1 aligns across 7 bases. After removal of 6 bases from V and 3 bases from J, the junction contained 8 bases not matched to a gene. The CDR3 has 15 residues. The germline V gene has CDR1 LNHDA and CDR2 SQIVND (reference sequence). The CDR3 DNA sequence: TGTGCCAGTAGCTCCGCCGGGACAGACTACAATGAGCAGTTCTTC. Protein: CASSSAGTDYNEQFF.

This rearrangement joins TRBV19 to TRBJ1-3; D gene ambiguous. Per the germline V gene, CDR1 is LNHDA and CDR2 is SQIVND (reference sequence). Trimming removed 11 bases from V and 1 base from J, with 18 bases in between. CDR3 length: 15 residues. The CDR3 reads CAVQPGGWSGNTIYF. CDR3 nucleotides: TGTGCCGTCCAACCCGGAGGCTGGTCTGGAAACACCATATATTTT. Drawing the rest from reference TRBV19 and TRBJ1-3, the complete variable domain is DGGITQSPKYLFRKEGQNVTLSCEQNLNHDAMYWYRQDPGQGLRLIYYSQIVNDFQKGDIAEGYSVSREKKESFPLTVTSAQKNPTAFYLCAVQPGGWSGNTIYFGEGSWLTVV.

The chain carries TRBV12-5 and TRBJ2-1; maybe TRBD2 (6 bases). Germline V gene data show CDR1 as LGHNT and CDR2 as FRNRAP. Trimming stripped 3 bases from V and 8 bases from J, with 14 bases between. The CDR3 has 14 amino acids. This CDR3 reads CASGLPGLSHEQFF. The CDR3 bases are TGTGCTAGTGGTTTACCGGGACTCAGCCATGAGCAGTTCTTC.

The chain couples TRBV5-1 to TRBJ1-3; D ambiguous. Trimming left V 0 bases short and J 7 bases short, with 17 bases between. Germline loops: CDR1 SGHRS, CDR2 YFSETQ. This CDR3 comprises 16 residues. The CDR3 DNA reads as TGCGCCAGCAGCTTGGGGCAGATCGGTTTCAGGAACACCATATATTTT. Encoded protein: CASSLGQIGFRNTIYF.

The chain uses TRBV5-1 and TRBJ2-7, with 9 bases matching TRBD1. This CDR3 comprises 16 residues. V lost 0 bases and J lost 4; bases outside the gene matches: 8. Germline V gene sequence: CDR1 SGHRS, CDR2 YFSETQ. CDR3 residues: CASSLGPPGQGYEQYF. Written as DNA, the CDR3 is TGCGCCAGCAGCTTGGGGCCCCCGGGACAGGGATACGAGCAGTACTTC.

The chain is built from TRBV7-9 and TRBJ1-2; D may be TRBD1 (5 bases). The CDR3 runs 14 residues. V lost 4 bases and J 5 bases, leaving 14 bases between the germline ends. CDR1 and CDR2 from the germline V gene are SEHNR and FQNEAQ (reference sequence). CDR3 sequence: CASSSPQGVYGYTF. CDR3 nucleotide sequence: TGTGCCAGCAGCTCGCCCCAGGGCGTATATGGCTACACCTTC.

The CDR3 bases are TGCGCCAGCAGTGTATCGGTGACAGGCGAGCAGTACTTC. It encodes CASSVSVTGEQYF. This chain connects TRBV10-1 to TRBJ2-7; possibly TRBD1 for D (6 bases). This CDR3 is built from 13 residues. The V gene lost 4 bases and the J gene lost 6 bases, with 13 bases spanning the gap. Germline CDR1 WNHNN, CDR2 SYGVQD (reference sequence).

The chain joins TRBV28 to TRBJ2-2; TRBD1 aligns across 8 bases. Germline values: CDR1 MDHEN, CDR2 SYDVKM. Germline trimming cut 3 bases from V and 2 bases from J; bases unmatched to any gene: 8. The CDR3 runs 17 residues. The CDR3: CASSFRTGWANTGELFF. DNA of the CDR3: TGTGCCAGCAGTTTCAGGACAGGGTGGGCTAACACCGGGGAGCTGTTTTTT. Supplemented by reference TRBV28 and TRBJ2-2, the full variable domain reads DVKVTQSSRYLVKRTGEKVFLECVQDMDHENMFWYRQDPGLGLRLIYFSYDVKMKEKGDIPEGYSVSREKKERFSLILESASTNQTSMYLCASSFRTGWANTGELFFGEGSRLTVL.

The V call is TRBV10-2, the J call TRBJ1-1; 9 positions match TRBD1. The CDR3 is 13 residues long. V dropped 7 bases and J dropped 2; count of bases not matched to a gene: 2. Germline CDR1 is WSHSY and CDR2 is SAAADI. In DNA, the CDR3 is TGCGCCAGCAAGGGACAGGGAAACACTGAAGCTTTCTTT. It codes for CASKGQGNTEAFF.

The chain recombines TRBV11-3 with TRBJ1-1; 7 nucleotides match TRBD1. The CDR3 has 16 amino acids. Germline V gives CDR1 SGHNT, CDR2 YENEEA. J lost 0 bases, V lost 3 bases, and 7 bases had no gene match. The CDR3 bases are TGTGCCAGCAGCTTGGGCGGGACAGCCCTGAACACTGAAGCTTTCTTT. Translation gives CASSLGGTALNTEAFF. Full variable domain (outside the CDR3, taken from reference TRBV11-3 and TRBJ1-1): EAGVVQSPRYKIIEKKQPVAFWCNPISGHNTLYWYLQNLGQGPELLIRYENEEAVDDSQLPKDRFSAERLKGVDSTLKIQPAELGDSAVYLCASSLGGTALNTEAFFGQGTRLTVV.

This rearrangement joins TRBV5-6 to TRBJ2-3, with TRBD2 matching 9 bases. This CDR3 is built from 16 residues. Germline V gives CDR1 SGHDT, CDR2 YYEEEE. V gave up 1 base and J gave up 2 bases; unmatched junction bases: 5. The CDR3 nucleotides are TGTGCCAGCAGCTTGATAGCGGGAGTTAACACAGATACGCAGTATTTT. Translation: CASSLIAGVNTDTQYF. Drawing the rest from reference TRBV5-6 and TRBJ2-3, the complete variable domain is DAGVTQSPTHLIKTRGQQVTLRCSPKSGHDTVSWYQQALGQGPQFIFQYYEEEERQRGNFPDRFSGHQFPNYSSELNVNALLLGDSALYLCASSLIAGVNTDTQYFGPGTRLTVL.

The chain employs TRBV7-9 and TRBJ2-7, with 9 bases identical to TRBD1. Trimming took 4 bases from V and 7 from J; bases not matched to a gene: 11. The CDR3 is 15 residues long. Germline V gives CDR1 SEHNR, CDR2 FQNEAQ (reference sequence). CDR3 residues: CASSSGQGGFEEQYF. The CDR3 DNA follows: TGTGCCAGCAGCTCGGGACAGGGTGGGTTTGAAGAGCAGTACTTC.

A remark on this clone: The junction shows a germline mismatch at one end, possibly a read error. The rearrangement uses TRBV7-9 and TRBJ2-2; 10 nucleotides align to TRBD2. Looked up from germline, CDR1 is SEHNR and CDR2 is FQNEAQ (reference sequence). The CDR3 loop spans 16 amino acids. The CDR3, as DNA: TGTTCCAGCAGCTTATACAGCGGGAGGGCCGACGGGGAGCTGTTTTTT. Translation: CSSSLYSGRADGELFF. Based on the CDR3 plus reference TRBV7-9 and TRBJ2-2, the full variable domain is DTGVSQNPRHKITKRGQNVTFRCDPISEHNRLYWYRQTLGQGPEFLTYFQNEAQLEKSRLLSDRFSAERPKGSFSTLEIQRTEQGDSAMYLCSSSLYSGRADGELFFGEGSRLTVL.

J is TRBJ2-3 and V is TRBV7-9; D is uncertain. Deletions cut 1 base from V and 13 bases from J, with 18 bases between. The CDR3 has 14 amino acids. Germline CDR1 reads SEHNR; CDR2 reads FQNEAQ (reference sequence). The CDR3 DNA sequence: TGTGCCAGCAGCTTAGGAGGTTATTCCTTTATGGAGTATTTT. Translated: CASSLGGYSFMEYF.

V is TRBV6-4 and J is TRBJ2-7; 11 bases align to TRBD2. Germline CDR1 is MRHNA and CDR2 is SNTAGT. After removal of 5 bases from V and 4 bases from J, the junction contained 16 bases not matched to a gene. This CDR3 spans 18 amino acids. The CDR3 here is CASSSGTSGEGPQYEQYF. DNA for the CDR3: TGTGCCAGCAGTTCCGGGACTAGCGGTGAGGGTCCCCAATACGAGCAGTACTTC.

The CDR3, as DNA: TGTGCCACCAGCCCGTACGACAGGGCTGAAAAACTGTTTTTT. Translation: CATSPYDRAEKLFF. V usage is TRBV15 and J usage is TRBJ1-4; 7 bases line up with TRBD1. In germline, CDR1 is LNHNV, CDR2 YYDKDF (reference sequence). Trimming cost V 5 bases and J 7 bases; bases outside gene matches: 7. The CDR3 contains 14 residues.

This chain links TRBV5-1 with TRBJ2-7, with 9 nucleotides matching TRBD2. CDR1 SGHRS and CDR2 YFSETQ come from the germline V gene. V trimming: 6 bases; J trimming: 0 bases; junction bases outside the gene matches: 4. The CDR3 length is 14 residues. The CDR3 coding sequence is TGCGCCAGCAAGGAACTAGCGGGCTCCTACGAGCAGTACTTC. Its translation: CASKELAGSYEQYF.

The chain joins TRBV19 to TRBJ1-1, with D hard to call. The CDR3 loop spans 14 amino acids. V lost 1 base to trimming and J lost 6 bases, with 12 bases between them. Germline V gene data show CDR1 as LNHDA and CDR2 as SQIVND (reference sequence). The CDR3 region is CASSIGPEAAEAFF. CDR3 bases: TGTGCCAGTAGTATAGGACCCGAGGCTGCTGAAGCTTTCTTT.

The chain employs TRBV28 and TRBJ2-1, with 8 bases matching TRBD2. With V trimmed by 2 bases and J by 7 bases, 7 bases remained unmatched. Germline assignment: CDR1 MDHEN and CDR2 SYDVKM. The CDR3 contains 15 residues. CDR3 sequence: CASSLMTSAPNEQFF. The CDR3 bases are TGTGCCAGCAGTTTAATGACTAGCGCTCCAAATGAGCAGTTCTTC.

This chain connects TRBV2 to TRBJ1-4; 9 bases match TRBD1. The CDR3 extends over 18 amino acids. The germline V gene encodes CDR1 SNHLY and CDR2 FYNNEI. V lost 4 bases, J lost 3 bases, and 12 bases stayed unmatched. CDR3 sequence: CASSAANEQGAANEKLFF. The CDR3 DNA is TGTGCCAGCAGTGCAGCCAACGAACAGGGGGCAGCTAATGAAAAACTGTTTTTT.